The clone carrying this TCR beta chain was seen only a few times. This entry belongs to a study of shared clonotypes between healthy human individuals. V lost 2 bases to trimming and J lost 5 bases; unmatched junction nucleotides: 3. The CDR3 contains 15 residues. Germline V gene sequence: CDR1 SGHNT, CDR2 YYREEE (reference sequence). Assay used: immunoSEQ multiplex PCR; TCRdb lists only in-frame clones, some missing. This sample has fewer than 400,000 clones; about 74% occur once, and the top ten carry around 10%. The sequence derives from a man under 40 in good health. The J gene is TRBJ2-2, the V gene TRBV5-4; TRBD2 matches at 10 bases. Sequencing was carried out using memory CD4+ T cells sorted from blood. The subset: CD45RA-negative fraction. DNA of the CDR3: TGTGCCAGCAGCTTTGAACTAGCGGGAACCGGGGAGCTGTTTTTT. Its protein product is CASSFELAGTGELFF.